This T cell receptor beta chain stems from a study of Graves' ophthalmopathy and Graves' hyperthyroidism. Many counts were recorded for this clonotype. The target antigen is unknown. Other autoimmune diseases, uncontrolled infections, pregnancy or lactation excluded patients from enrollment. TCR beta CDR3 amplification used RNA transcripts. RT-PCR with HTBI primers came first, then second-round multiplex PCR. TCRdb itself ran the multiplex PCR reads through MiXCR, one entry per CDR3 protein. Here the sample spans about 210,000 distinct CDR3 sequences, approximately 29% being singletons. This CDR3 is 16 amino acids long. CDR1 is SGHAT and CDR2 is FQNNGV in the germline V gene. V dropped 5 bases and J dropped 1; count of bases not matched to a gene: 6. Study-level findings and limits: Using a 13-signature model, the authors split ophthalmopathy from stable hyperthyroidism, with roughly 90% sensitivity and around 84% specificity.

This TCR was recovered from a man aged 50 to 60 with Graves' ophthalmopathy. The chain has TRBV11-2 and TRBJ2-2, with 8 bases aligning to TRBD1. The specimen sequenced was peripheral blood. The CDR3 DNA follows: TGTGCCAGCAGCGTCGGACAGGGTTGGAACACCGGGGAGCTGTTTTTT. This codes for CASSVGQGWNTGELFF.